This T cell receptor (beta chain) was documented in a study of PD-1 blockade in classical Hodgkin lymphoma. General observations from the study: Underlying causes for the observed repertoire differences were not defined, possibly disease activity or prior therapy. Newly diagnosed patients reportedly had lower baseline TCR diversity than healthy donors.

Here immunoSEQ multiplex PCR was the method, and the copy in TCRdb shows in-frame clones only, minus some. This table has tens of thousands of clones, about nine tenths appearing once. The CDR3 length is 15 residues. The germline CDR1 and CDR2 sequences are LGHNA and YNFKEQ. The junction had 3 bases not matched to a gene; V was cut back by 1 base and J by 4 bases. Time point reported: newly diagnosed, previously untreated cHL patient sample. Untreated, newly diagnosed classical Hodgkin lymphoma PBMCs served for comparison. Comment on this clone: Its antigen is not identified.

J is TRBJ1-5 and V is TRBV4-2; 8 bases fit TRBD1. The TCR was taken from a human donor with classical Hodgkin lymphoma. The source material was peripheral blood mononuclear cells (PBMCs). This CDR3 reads CASSQGQGANQPQHF. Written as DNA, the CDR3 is TGTGCCAGCAGCCAAGGTCAGGGGGCGAATCAGCCCCAGCATTTT.